Below, 9 T cell receptor beta chains from the same sample are listed, as sequenced in a study of beta chain features in type 1 diabetes. Findings of the study overall: Shortening of TCRB CDR3s, moderate but significant, appeared in all four CD4+ subsets of Type 1 diabetes patients.

These TCRs are of unknown antigen specificity. Sequenced material consisted of expressed TCRB transcripts (all of the isolated RNA was reverse transcribed). The repertoire was sequenced with immunoSEQ multiplex PCR; TCRdb's copy has only in-frame clones and lacks some. The table lists over 200,000 clones, roughly a tenth of them singletons. The sequenced material came from naive CD4+ T cells from blood. These TCRs come from a man under 40 with type 1 diabetes.

The rearrangement uses TRBV27 and TRBJ2-3; 8 bases are shared with TRBD1. Trimming at V came to 6 bases and at J to 3 bases, leaving 8 bases not matched to a gene. The germline V gene encodes CDR1 MNHEY and CDR2 SMNVEV (reference sequence). There are 15 residues in the CDR3. In DNA form, the CDR3 reads TGTGCCAGCAGAACCCGGACAGGGCGGACAGATACGCAGTATTTT. Translated, it gives CASRTRTGRTDTQYF.

The chain has TRBV5-1 and TRBJ2-5; D may be TRBD1 (6 bases). Germline CDR1 and CDR2: SGHRS and YFSETQ. Trimming cost V 0 bases and J 1 base, with 10 bases left between them. This CDR3 is 15 amino acids long. CDR3 coding DNA: TGCGCCAGCAGCTTGGGGACAGCTCTCCAAGAGACCCAGTACTTC. As protein: CASSLGTALQETQYF.

This clone was found a few times. The chain joins TRBV7-2 to TRBJ2-5, with 7 bases aligning to TRBD1. The CDR3 sequence is 13 residues long. V was clipped by 9 bases and J by 2 bases; unmatched bases: 6. From germline, CDR1 is SGHTA and CDR2 FQGNSA. This CDR3 reads CASSDRTQETQYF. In nucleotides, the CDR3 is TGTGCCAGTTCGGACAGGACACAAGAGACCCAGTACTTC.

The chain has TRBV28 and TRBJ1-1, with a possible D match to TRBD1 (5 bases). The CDR3 loop spans 15 amino acids. V lost 8 bases to trimming and J lost 1 base, with 17 bases between them. Germline loops: CDR1 MDHEN, CDR2 SYDVKM. The CDR3 region has the DNA TGTGCCAGCGGCTCCTCAGGGTTTAGGAACACTGAAGCTTTCTTT. The encoded protein is CASGSSGFRNTEAFF. The whole variable domain, remainder taken from reference TRBV28 and TRBJ1-1, is DVKVTQSSRYLVKRTGEKVFLECVQDMDHENMFWYRQDPGLGLRLIYFSYDVKMKEKGDIPEGYSVSREKKERFSLILESASTNQTSMYLCASGSSGFRNTEAFFGQGTRLTVV.

V and J are TRBV30 and TRBJ2-3; TRBD2 matches 13 bases. Germline V gene lookup returns CDR1 GTSNPN and CDR2 SVGIG (reference sequence). This CDR3 is 14 amino acids long. With 5 bases clipped from V and 4 bases from J, the junction kept 3 bases outside the gene matches. CDR3 bases: TGTGCCTGGGAACTAGCGGGGGGGCCAGATACGCAGTATTTT. Protein product: CAWELAGGPDTQYF. Combining the CDR3 with reference TRBV30 and TRBJ2-3 gives the whole variable domain SQTIHQWPATLVQPVGSPLSLECTVEGTSNPNLYWYRQAAGRGLQLLFYSVGIGQISSEVPQNLSASRPQDRQFILSSKKLLLSDSGFYLCAWELAGGPDTQYFGPGTRLTVL.

There are a few counts of this clone. This sequence joins TRBV19 and TRBJ1-1; D not certain. V shed 5 bases and J shed 1 base, with 11 bases lying between them. This CDR3 region has 14 residues. CDR1 is LNHDA and CDR2 is SQIVND in the germline V gene (reference sequence). CDR3 region: CASSLSGRNTEAFF. For the CDR3, the DNA is TGTGCCAGTAGTTTGTCAGGAAGGAACACTGAAGCTTTCTTT.

The chain links TRBV10-3 to TRBJ1-3; D is possibly TRBD1 (6 bases). V was clipped by 6 bases and J by 0 bases, with 12 bases between them. The CDR3 is 15 amino acids. Germline lookup yields CDR1 ENHRY and CDR2 SYGVKD. CDR3 region: CAIRGQLSSGNTIYF. The CDR3 DNA reads as TGTGCCATCAGAGGACAGCTGAGCTCTGGAAACACCATATATTTT.

This clone was counted a few times. This chain joins TRBV2 and TRBJ1-2; weak D call: TRBD1 (5 bases). Trimming pared 3 bases from V and 2 bases from J, leaving 10 bases between. Germline CDR1 is SNHLY and CDR2 is FYNNEI. This CDR3 is built from 14 residues. The CDR3 spells CASSDRTGNYGYTF. The CDR3 coding sequence is TGTGCCAGCAGTGATCGTACAGGAAACTATGGCTACACCTTC. The whole variable domain, filled in from reference TRBV2 and TRBJ1-2, reads EPEVTQTPSHQVTQMGQEVILRCVPISNHLYFYWYRQILGQKVEFLVSFYNNEISEKSEIFDDQFSVERPDGSNFTLKIRSTKLEDSAMYFCASSDRTGNYGYTFGSGTRLTVV.

This clone was detected a few times. The chain couples TRBV15 to TRBJ1-1; D remains unclear. CDR1 and CDR2 from the germline V gene are LNHNV and YYDKDF (reference sequence). The CDR3 totals 15 residues. V was shortened by 0 bases and J by 5 bases, with 13 bases between the two germline ends. The CDR3 here is CATSRESAGGTEAFF. DNA for the CDR3: TGTGCCACCAGCAGAGAGTCGGCAGGAGGGACTGAAGCTTTCTTT.